This T cell receptor (beta chain) was retrieved from a study of T cell repertoires in cytomegalovirus infection. Study-level background: Indicated by public TCR beta signatures were CMV infection and matching HLA type.

As regards this clonotype: What it binds is not known.

TCRdb reanalysed the reads using MiXCR and keeps one entry per CDR3 protein. Among about 740,000 distinct CDR3 sequences listed, around a third were seen once. Germline V gene sequence: CDR1 SEHNR, CDR2 FQNEAQ (reference sequence). This CDR3 has 13 amino acids. V lost 4 bases and J 9 bases, leaving 15 bases between the germline ends. General study results and limits: What dominated the ex vivo response were HLA-C-restricted CMV-specific TCR beta clonotypes.

The chain combines TRBV7-9 with TRBJ1-1; D is unclear. Sequencing was performed on cultured PBMCs, taken from culture after CMV antigen stimulation. The source of this sequence is a human donor in good health (CMV status not recorded). Some clones in this sample may be carry-over from other donors' samples. CDR3 sequence (DNA): TGTGCCAGCAGCTCCCCCCCGGGAACGCAAGCTTTCTTT. Protein: CASSSPPGTQAFF.